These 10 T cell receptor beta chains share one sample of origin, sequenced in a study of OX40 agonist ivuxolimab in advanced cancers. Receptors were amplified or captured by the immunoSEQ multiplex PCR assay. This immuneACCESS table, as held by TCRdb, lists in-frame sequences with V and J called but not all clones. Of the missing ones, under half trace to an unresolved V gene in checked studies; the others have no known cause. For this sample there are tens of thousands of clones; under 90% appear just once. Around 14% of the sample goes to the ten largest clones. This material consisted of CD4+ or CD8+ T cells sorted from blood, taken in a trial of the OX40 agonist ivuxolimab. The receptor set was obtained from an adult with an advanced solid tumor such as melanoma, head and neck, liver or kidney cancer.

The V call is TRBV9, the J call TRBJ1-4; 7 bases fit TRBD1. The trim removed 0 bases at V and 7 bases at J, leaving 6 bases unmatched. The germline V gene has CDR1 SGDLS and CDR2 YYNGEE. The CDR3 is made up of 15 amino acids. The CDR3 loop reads CASSVAGSGGEKLFF. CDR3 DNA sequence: TGTGCCAGCAGCGTAGCTGGGTCAGGGGGTGAAAAACTGTTTTTT.

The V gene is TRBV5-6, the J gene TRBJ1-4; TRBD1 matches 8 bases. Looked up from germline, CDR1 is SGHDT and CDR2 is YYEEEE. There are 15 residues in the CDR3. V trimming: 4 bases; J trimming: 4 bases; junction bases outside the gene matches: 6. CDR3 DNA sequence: TGTGCCAGCAGCCCTGGGGACAGGAGTAATGAAAAACTGTTTTTT. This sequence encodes CASSPGDRSNEKLFF. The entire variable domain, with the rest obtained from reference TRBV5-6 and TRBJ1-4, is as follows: DAGVTQSPTHLIKTRGQQVTLRCSPKSGHDTVSWYQQALGQGPQFIFQYYEEEERQRGNFPDRFSGHQFPNYSSELNVNALLLGDSALYLCASSPGDRSNEKLFFGSGTQLSVL.

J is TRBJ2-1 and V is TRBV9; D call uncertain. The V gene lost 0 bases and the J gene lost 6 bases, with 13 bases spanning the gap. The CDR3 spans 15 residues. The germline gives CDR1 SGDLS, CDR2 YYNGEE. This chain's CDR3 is CASSVDIPTGNEQFF. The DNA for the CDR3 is TGTGCCAGCAGCGTAGACATCCCTACGGGCAATGAGCAGTTCTTC. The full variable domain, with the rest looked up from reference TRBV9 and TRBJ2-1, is DSGVTQTPKHLITATGQRVTLRCSPRSGDLSVYWYQQSLDQGLQFLIQYYNGEERAKGNILERFSAQQFPDLHSELNLSSLELGDSALYFCASSVDIPTGNEQFFGPGTRLTVL.

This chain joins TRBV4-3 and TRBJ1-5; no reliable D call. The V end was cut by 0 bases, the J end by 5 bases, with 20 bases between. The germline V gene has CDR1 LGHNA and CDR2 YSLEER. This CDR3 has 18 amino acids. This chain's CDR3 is CASSQDPVVRVGDQPQHF. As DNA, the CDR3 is TGCGCCAGCAGCCAAGATCCGGTCGTCCGAGTAGGCGATCAGCCCCAGCATTTT.

The CDR3 nucleotides read TGTGCCAGCAGCCCTGGCAATCAGCCCCAGCATTTT. Amino acids: CASSPGNQPQHF. V gene TRBV7-9 combines with J gene TRBJ1-5, with unresolved D. This CDR3 contains 12 residues. V was shortened by 5 bases and J by 2 bases, with 4 bases between the two germline ends. Germline V gene data show CDR1 as SEHNR and CDR2 as FQNEAQ (reference sequence).

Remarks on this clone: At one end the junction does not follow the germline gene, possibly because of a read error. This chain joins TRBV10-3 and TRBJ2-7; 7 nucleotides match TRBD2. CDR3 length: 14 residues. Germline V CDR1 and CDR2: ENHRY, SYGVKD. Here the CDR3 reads CAIGDSGNTYEQYF. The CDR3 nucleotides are TGTGCCATCGGTGACAGCGGGAATACCTACGAGCAGTACTTC.

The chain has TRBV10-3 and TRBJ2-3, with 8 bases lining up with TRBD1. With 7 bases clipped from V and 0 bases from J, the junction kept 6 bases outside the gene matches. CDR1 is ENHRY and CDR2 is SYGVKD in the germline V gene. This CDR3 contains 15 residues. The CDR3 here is CAITIRQGSTDTQYF. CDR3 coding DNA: TGTGCCATCACCATCCGACAGGGGAGCACAGATACGCAGTATTTT.

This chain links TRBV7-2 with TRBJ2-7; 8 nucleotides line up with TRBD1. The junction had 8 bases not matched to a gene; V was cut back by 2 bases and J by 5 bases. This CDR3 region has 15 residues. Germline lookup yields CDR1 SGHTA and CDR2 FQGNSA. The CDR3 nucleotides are TGTGCCAGCAGCTTACTCGGACAGGGTGTGAACGAGCAGTACTTC. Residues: CASSLLGQGVNEQYF. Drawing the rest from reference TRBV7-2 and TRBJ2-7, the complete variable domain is GAGVSQSPSNKVTEKGKDVELRCDPISGHTALYWYRQSLGQGLEFLIYFQGNSAPDKSGLPSDRFSAERTGGSVSTLTIQRTQQEDSAVYLCASSLLGQGVNEQYFGPGTRLTVT.

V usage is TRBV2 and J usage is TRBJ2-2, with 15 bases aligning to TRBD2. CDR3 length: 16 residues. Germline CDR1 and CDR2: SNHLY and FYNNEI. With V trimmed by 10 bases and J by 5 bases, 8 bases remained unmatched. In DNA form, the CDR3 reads TGTGCCATCCTGGGACTAGCGGGGGGCGTGACCGGGGAGCTGTTTTTT. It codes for CAILGLAGGVTGELFF.

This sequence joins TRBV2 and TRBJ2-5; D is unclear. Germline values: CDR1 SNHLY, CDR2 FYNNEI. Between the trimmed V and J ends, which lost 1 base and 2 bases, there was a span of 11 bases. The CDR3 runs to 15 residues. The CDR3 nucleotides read TGTGCCAGCAGTGAAGGTTGGCAGTCGCAAGAGACCCAGTACTTC. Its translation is CASSEGWQSQETQYF.